Sequencing of this TCR beta chain was carried out in a study of human T cells and chemical hapten exposure. Study context: Subjects had 2% DPC placed on about 2 cm by about 2 cm of upper inner arm skin for sensitization. TCR yields per sample varied, mainly owing to small pooled library volume differences. Study-wide points: TCRs at a frequency above 1 in 1000 stayed unchanged with DPC sensitization.

TCRdb fed the RACE reads into MiXCR, producing one record per CDR3 protein. Of fewer than 300,000 distinct CDR3 sequences listed, about 9% are singletons. The sample's time point: pre-sensitization, week 0. Regarding treatment: therapeutic diphenylcyclopropenone sensitization with weekly scalp DPC. The germline gives CDR1 SGHTA, CDR2 FQGNSA. V dropped 3 bases and J dropped 0 bases, with 8 bases sitting between them. The CDR3 extends over 14 amino acids. This clonotype was recorded a few times. The antigen is unknown. This TCR was sampled from a woman aged 40 to 50 with alopecia areata. Some clones in this sample may be carry-over from other donors' samples. J is TRBJ1-2 and V is TRBV7-2; D is uncertain. This sample comprised whole blood, obtained in connection with sensitization to the hapten diphenylcyclopropenone (DPC). This CDR3 reads CASSLVISNYGYTF. CDR3 bases: TGTGCCAGCAGCTTGGTAATTTCTAACTATGGCTACACCTTC.